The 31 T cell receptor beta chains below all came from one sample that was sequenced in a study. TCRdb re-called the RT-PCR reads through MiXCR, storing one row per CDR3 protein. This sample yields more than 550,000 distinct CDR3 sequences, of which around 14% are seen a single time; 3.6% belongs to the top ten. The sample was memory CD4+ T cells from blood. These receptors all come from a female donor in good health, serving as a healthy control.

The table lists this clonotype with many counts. CDR3 sequence: CASSQVDVRTRNGPPLHF. Written as DNA, the CDR3 is TGCGCCAGCAGCCAAGTAGACGTCCGGACGAGAAATGGGCCACCCCTCCACTTT. This rearrangement joins TRBV4-1 to TRBJ1-6; D gene ambiguous. Trimming shortened V by 1 base and J by 11 bases, and 24 bases separated the two germline ends. Germline assignment: CDR1 MGHRA and CDR2 YSYEKL. The CDR3 is 18 amino acids.

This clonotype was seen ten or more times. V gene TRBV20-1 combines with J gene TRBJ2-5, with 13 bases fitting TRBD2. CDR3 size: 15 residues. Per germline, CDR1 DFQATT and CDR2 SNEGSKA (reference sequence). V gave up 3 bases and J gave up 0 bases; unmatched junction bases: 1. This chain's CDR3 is CSASGLAGDQETQYF. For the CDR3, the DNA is TGCAGTGCTAGCGGACTAGCGGGAGACCAAGAGACCCAGTACTTC.

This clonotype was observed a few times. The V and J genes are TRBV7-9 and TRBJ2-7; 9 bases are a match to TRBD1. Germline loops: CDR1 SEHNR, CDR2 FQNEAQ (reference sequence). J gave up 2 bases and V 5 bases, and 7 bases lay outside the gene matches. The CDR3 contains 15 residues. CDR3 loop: CASSTDRGFPYEQYF. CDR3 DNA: TGTGCCAGCAGCACGGACAGGGGTTTTCCCTACGAGCAGTACTTC.

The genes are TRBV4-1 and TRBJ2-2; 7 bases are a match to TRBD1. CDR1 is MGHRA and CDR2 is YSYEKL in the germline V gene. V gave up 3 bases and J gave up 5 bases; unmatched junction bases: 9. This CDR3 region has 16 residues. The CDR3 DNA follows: TGCGCCAGCAGCCAGGTACAGGGGCGGCGGACCGGGGAGCTGTTTTTT. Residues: CASSQVQGRRTGELFF.

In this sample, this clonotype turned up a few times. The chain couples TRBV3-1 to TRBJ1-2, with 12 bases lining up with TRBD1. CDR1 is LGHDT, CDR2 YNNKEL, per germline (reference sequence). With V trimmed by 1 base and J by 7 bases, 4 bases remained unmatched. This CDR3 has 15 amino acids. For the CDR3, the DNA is TGTGCCAGCAGCCAAGCCGGGACAGGGGGCACTGGCTACACCTTC. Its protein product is CASSQAGTGGTGYTF.

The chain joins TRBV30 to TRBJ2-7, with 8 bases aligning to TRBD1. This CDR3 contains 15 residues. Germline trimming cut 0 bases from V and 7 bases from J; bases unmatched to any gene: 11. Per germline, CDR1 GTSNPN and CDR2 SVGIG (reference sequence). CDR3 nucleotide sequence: TGTGCCTGGAGTGTACTCCCTGCGGGACAGGCTGAGCAGTACTTC. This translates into CAWSVLPAGQAEQYF.

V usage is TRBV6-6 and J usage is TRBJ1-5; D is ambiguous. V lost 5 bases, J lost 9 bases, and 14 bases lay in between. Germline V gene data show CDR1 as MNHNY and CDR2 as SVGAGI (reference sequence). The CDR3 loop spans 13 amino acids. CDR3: CASSQDERVPQHF. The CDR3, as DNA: TGTGCCAGCAGTCAGGACGAAAGGGTGCCCCAGCATTTT.

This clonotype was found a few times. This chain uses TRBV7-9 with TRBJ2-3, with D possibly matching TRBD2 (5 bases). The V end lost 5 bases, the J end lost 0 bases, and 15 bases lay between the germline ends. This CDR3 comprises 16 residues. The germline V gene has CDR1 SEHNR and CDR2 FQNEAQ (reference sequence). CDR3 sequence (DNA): TGTGCCAGCAGCCGTGGTGGCGGGTTAAGCACAGATACGCAGTATTTT. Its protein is CASSRGGGLSTDTQYF.

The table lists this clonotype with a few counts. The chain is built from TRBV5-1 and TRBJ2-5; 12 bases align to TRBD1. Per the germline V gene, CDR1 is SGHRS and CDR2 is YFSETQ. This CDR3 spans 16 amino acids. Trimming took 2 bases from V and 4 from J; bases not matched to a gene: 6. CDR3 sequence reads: CASSLQGTGGLETQYF. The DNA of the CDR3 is TGCGCCAGCAGCTTACAGGGGACAGGGGGCTTAGAGACCCAGTACTTC.

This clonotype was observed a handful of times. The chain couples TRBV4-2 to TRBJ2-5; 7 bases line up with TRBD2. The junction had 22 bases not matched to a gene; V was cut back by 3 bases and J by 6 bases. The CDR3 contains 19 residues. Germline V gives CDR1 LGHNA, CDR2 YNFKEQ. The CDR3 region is CASSQGGGVGDAREQTQYF. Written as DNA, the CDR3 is TGTGCCAGCAGCCAGGGGGGGGGTGTTGGGGACGCGCGAGAGCAGACCCAGTACTTC.

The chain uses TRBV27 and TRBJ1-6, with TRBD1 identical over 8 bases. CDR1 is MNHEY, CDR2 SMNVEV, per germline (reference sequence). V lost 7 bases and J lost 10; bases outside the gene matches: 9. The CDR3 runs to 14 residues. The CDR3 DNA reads TGTGCCAGCAAACCCGGACAGGGTTTCTCACCCCTCCACTTT. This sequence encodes CASKPGQGFSPLHF.

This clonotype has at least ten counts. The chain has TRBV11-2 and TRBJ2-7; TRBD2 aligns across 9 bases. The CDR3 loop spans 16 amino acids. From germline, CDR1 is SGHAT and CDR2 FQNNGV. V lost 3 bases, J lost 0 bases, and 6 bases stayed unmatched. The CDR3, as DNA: TGTGCCAGCAGCTTGAATAGCGGGGGTGCCTCCTACGAGCAGTACTTC. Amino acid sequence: CASSLNSGGASYEQYF. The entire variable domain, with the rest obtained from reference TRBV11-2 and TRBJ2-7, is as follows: EAGVAQSPRYKIIEKRQSVAFWCNPISGHATLYWYQQILGQGPKLLIQFQNNGVVDDSQLPKDRFSAERLKGVDSTLKIQPAKLEDSAVYLCASSLNSGGASYEQYFGPGTRLTVT.

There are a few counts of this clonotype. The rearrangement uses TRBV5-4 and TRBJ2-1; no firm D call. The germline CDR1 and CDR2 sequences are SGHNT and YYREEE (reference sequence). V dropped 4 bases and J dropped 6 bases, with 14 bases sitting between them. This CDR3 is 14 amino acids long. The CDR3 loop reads CASSLRERVNEQFF. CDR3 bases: TGTGCCAGCAGCCTTAGAGAGAGAGTCAATGAGCAGTTCTTC. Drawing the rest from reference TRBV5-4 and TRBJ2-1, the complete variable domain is ETGVTQSPTHLIKTRGQQVTLRCSSQSGHNTVSWYQQALGQGPQFIFQYYREEENGRGNFPPRFSGLQFPNYSSELNVNALELDDSALYLCASSLRERVNEQFFGPGTRLTVL.

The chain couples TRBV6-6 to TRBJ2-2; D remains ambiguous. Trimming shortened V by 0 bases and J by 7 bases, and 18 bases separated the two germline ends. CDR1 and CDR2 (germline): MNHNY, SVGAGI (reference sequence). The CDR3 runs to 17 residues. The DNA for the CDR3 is TGTGCCAGCAGTTACTCTCGACCCGGTTCTGGCAGCGGGGAGCTGTTTTTT. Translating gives CASSYSRPGSGSGELFF.

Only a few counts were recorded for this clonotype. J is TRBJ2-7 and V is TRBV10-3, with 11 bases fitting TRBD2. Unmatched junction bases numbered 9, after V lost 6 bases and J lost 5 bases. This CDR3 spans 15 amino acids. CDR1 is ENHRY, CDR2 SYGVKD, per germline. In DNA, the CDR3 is TGTGCCATCAGGGCCCCCGGGACTAGCGGCAACGAGCAGTACTTC. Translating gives CAIRAPGTSGNEQYF.

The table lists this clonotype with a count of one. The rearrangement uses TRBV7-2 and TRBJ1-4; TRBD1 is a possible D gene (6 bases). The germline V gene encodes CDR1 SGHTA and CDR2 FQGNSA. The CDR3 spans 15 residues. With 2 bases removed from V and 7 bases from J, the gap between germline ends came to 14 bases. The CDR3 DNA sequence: TGTGCCAGCAGCTTACTCGGACAGAGCAGTGAAAAACTGTTTTTT. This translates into CASSLLGQSSEKLFF.

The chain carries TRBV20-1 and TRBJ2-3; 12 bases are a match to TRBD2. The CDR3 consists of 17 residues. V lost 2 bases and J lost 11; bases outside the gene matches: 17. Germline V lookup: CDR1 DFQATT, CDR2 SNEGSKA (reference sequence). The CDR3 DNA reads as TGCAGTGCTAGAAGTCCCCTTGGACTAGCGGGATACAATGAGCAGTATTTT. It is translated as CSARSPLGLAGYNEQYF.

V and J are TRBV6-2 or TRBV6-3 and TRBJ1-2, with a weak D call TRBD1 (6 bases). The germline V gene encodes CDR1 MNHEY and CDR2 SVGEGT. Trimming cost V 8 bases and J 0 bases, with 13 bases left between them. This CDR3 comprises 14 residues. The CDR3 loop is CASGDRSSNYGYTF. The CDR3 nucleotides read TGTGCCAGCGGTGACAGGTCATCTAACTATGGCTACACCTTC.

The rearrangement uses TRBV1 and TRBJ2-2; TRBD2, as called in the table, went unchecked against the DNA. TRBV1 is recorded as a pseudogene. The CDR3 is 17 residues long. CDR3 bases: TGCACCAGCAGCCAAGAATCCGGGAGGGTGTACACCGGGGAGCTGTTTTTT. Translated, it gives CTSSQESGRVYTGELFF.

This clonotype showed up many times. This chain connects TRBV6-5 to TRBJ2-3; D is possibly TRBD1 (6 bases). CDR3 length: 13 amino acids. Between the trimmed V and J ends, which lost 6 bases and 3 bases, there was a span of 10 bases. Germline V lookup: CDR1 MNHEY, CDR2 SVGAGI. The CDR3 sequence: CASRLQGTDTQYF. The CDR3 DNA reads TGTGCCAGCAGACTACAGGGAACAGATACGCAGTATTTT.

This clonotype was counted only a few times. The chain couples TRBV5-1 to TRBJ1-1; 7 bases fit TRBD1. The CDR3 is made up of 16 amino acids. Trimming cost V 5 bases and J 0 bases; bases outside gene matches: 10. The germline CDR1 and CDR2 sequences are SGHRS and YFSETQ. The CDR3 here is CASRKQGTDLNTEAFF. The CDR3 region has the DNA TGCGCCAGCAGGAAACAGGGGACAGATTTGAACACTGAAGCTTTCTTT.

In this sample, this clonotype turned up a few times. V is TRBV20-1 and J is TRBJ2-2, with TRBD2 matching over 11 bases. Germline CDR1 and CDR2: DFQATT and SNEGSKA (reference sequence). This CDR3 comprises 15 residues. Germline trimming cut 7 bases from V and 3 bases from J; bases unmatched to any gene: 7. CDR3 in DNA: TGCAGTGTACTAGCGGGAGTAACGGACACCGGGGAGCTGTTTTTT. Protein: CSVLAGVTDTGELFF.

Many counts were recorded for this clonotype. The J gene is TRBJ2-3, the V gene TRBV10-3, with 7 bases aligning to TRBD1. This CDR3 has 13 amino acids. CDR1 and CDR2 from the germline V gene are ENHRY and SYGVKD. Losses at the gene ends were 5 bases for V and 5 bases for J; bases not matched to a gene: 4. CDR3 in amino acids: CAISSTGIDTQYF. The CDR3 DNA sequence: TGTGCCATCAGTTCGACAGGGATAGATACGCAGTATTTT.

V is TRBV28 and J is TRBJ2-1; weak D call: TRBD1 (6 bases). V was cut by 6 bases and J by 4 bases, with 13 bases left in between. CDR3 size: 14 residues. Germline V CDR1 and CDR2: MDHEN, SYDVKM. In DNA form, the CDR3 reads TGTGCCAGCAGACTCACAGGGAATTACAATGAGCAGTTCTTC. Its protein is CASRLTGNYNEQFF.

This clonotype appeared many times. The CDR3 sequence is CSARDERADTQYF. For the CDR3, the DNA is TGCAGTGCTAGAGATGAGCGCGCAGATACGCAGTATTTT. This chain uses TRBV20-1 with TRBJ2-3; no clear D. The ends were cut back, 0 bases at V and 4 bases at J, with 8 bases in the middle. This CDR3 region has 13 residues. Germline V gene sequence: CDR1 DFQATT, CDR2 SNEGSKA (reference sequence).

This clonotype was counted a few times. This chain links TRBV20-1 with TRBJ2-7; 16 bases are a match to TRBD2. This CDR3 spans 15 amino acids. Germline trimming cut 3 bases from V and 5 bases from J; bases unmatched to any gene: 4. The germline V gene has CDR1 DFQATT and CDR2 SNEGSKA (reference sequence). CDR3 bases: TGCAGTGCTAGTTTCGGGACTAGCGGGAGGGACGAGCAGTACTTC. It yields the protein CSASFGTSGRDEQYF.

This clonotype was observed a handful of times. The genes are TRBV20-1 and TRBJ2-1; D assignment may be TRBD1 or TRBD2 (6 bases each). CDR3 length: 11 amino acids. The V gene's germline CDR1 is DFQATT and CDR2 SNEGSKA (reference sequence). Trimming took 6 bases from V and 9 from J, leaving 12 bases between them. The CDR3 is CSAPRGAEQFF. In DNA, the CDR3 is TGCAGTGCCCCTAGGGGGGCTGAGCAGTTCTTC.

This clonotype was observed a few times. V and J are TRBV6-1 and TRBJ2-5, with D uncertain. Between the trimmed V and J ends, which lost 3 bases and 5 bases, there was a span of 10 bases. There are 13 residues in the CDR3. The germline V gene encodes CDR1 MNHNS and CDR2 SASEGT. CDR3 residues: CASSERFLETQYF. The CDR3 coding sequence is TGTGCCAGCAGTGAGCGATTTTTGGAGACCCAGTACTTC.

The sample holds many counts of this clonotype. CDR3: CASSLDLGPYGYTF. The DNA for the CDR3 is TGTGCCAGCAGCTTAGATCTGGGCCCCTATGGCTACACCTTC. This chain joins TRBV11-2 and TRBJ1-2, with no clear D. Germline assignment: CDR1 SGHAT and CDR2 FQNNGV. V dropped 0 bases and J dropped 4 bases, with 9 bases sitting between them. This CDR3 comprises 14 residues.

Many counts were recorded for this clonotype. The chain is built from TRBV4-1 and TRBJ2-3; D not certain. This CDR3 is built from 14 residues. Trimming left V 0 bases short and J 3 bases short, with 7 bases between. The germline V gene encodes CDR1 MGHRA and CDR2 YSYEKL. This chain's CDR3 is CASSQDHPTDTQYF. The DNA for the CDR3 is TGCGCCAGCAGCCAAGATCACCCGACAGATACGCAGTATTTT.

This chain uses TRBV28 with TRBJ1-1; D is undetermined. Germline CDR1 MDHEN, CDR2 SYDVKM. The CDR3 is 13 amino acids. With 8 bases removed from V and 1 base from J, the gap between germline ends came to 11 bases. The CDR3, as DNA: TGTGCCAGCCTACTTTACACGAACACTGAAGCTTTCTTT. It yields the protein CASLLYTNTEAFF. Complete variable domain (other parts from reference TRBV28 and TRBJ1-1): DVKVTQSSRYLVKRTGEKVFLECVQDMDHENMFWYRQDPGLGLRLIYFSYDVKMKEKGDIPEGYSVSREKKERFSLILESASTNQTSMYLCASLLYTNTEAFFGQGTRLTVV.